Given below is one T cell receptor beta chain in context. Its antigen is as yet unknown. Germline V CDR1 and CDR2: SEHNR, FQNEAQ (reference sequence). The CDR3 sequence is 16 residues long. Reprocessing the 5' RACE reads, TCRdb reports a single entry for every CDR3 protein and omits DNA. The sample has about 450,000 distinct CDR3 sequences, and its top ten clones hold 6% to 8%. These data originate in a study of T cells expressing NK-cell markers. Turning to the study itself: Cells sorted as CD3+CD56+NKG2C+, CD3+CD56+NKG2C- and CD3+CD56-NKG2C+ T cells supplied the TCR beta repertoires. Study outcomes and limitations: Dominant NKG2C+ clonotypes in roughly six donors made up 1.0-7.0% of CD8+ T cells.

Sequenced: blood T cells: a sorted CD56 or NKG2C T cell subset, CD4+ or CD8+ T cells, or bulk PBMC T cells (not recorded which). This chain links TRBV7-9 with TRBJ2-3; TCRdb indicates TRBD1, and absent DNA this call remains unverified. The sequence was obtained from a woman aged 18 to 75 in good health. The CDR3 region is CASSFSQEDHTDTQYF.